The next 24 T cell receptor beta chains were all read from a single sample in a study of T cell changes during pregnancy in multiple sclerosis. Profiled with immunoSEQ multiplex PCR; TCRdb holds only in-frame clones, not every one. The sample contains roughly 70,000 clones, around 92% of which appear only once. The source was peripheral blood, collected in the third trimester of pregnancy. Receptor source: a female donor in good health, enrolled as a control in a pregnancy study.

This clone appeared once. The chain links TRBV9 to TRBJ2-3; 8 nucleotides agree with TRBD2. The V segment lost 0 bases and the J segment 2 bases; nucleotides outside the gene matches: 8. Germline assignment: CDR1 SGDLS and CDR2 YYNGEE. The CDR3 has 17 residues. The CDR3 coding sequence is TGTGCCAGCAGCGTAGGGTTCCGGGGGGGGAACACAGATACGCAGTATTTT. Protein sequence: CASSVGFRGGNTDTQYF.

The rearrangement uses TRBV6-5 and TRBJ1-1; TRBD1 is a possible D gene (5 bases). V dropped 6 bases and J dropped 1 base, with 9 bases sitting between them. The CDR3 spans 13 residues. Germline V gene sequence: CDR1 MNHEY, CDR2 SVGAGI. The CDR3 coding sequence is TGTGCCAGCAGAGGGGTGGGGAACACTGAAGCTTTCTTT. As protein: CASRGVGNTEAFF.

The V call is TRBV9, the J call TRBJ1-5; TRBD1 matches 8 bases. After removal of 0 bases from V and 3 bases from J, the junction contained 2 bases not matched to a gene. The CDR3 extends over 15 amino acids. The germline gives CDR1 SGDLS, CDR2 YYNGEE. CDR3 nucleotides: TGTGCCAGCAGCGTAGGGGACAGGATCAATCAGCCCCAGCATTTT. This sequence encodes CASSVGDRINQPQHF.

The chain employs TRBV5-1 and TRBJ2-7; 8 bases are shared with TRBD1. CDR1 SGHRS and CDR2 YFSETQ come from the germline V gene. The CDR3 covers 15 residues. V lost 4 bases and J lost 4; bases outside the gene matches: 10. The CDR3 is CASSLDRDRTYEQYF. In DNA, the CDR3 is TGCGCCAGCAGCCTGGACCGGGACAGGACTTACGAGCAGTACTTC. Full variable domain (rest looked up from reference TRBV5-1 and TRBJ2-7): KAGVTQTPRYLIKTRGQQVTLSCSPISGHRSVSWYQQTPGQGLQFLFEYFSETQRNKGNFPGRFSGRQFSNSRSEMNVSTLELGDSALYLCASSLDRDRTYEQYFGPGTRLTVT.

The rearrangement joins TRBV15 to TRBJ1-1, with TRBD1 matching 8 bases. The V gene's germline CDR1 is LNHNV and CDR2 YYDKDF (reference sequence). V gave up 0 bases and J gave up 1 base; unmatched junction bases: 1. The CDR3 is 15 residues long. This CDR3 reads CATSREGQGNTEAFF. CDR3 DNA: TGTGCCACCAGCAGAGAAGGACAGGGGAACACTGAAGCTTTCTTT.

The chain combines TRBV27 with TRBJ2-3; D remains ambiguous. The CDR3 spans 13 residues. Germline V gene sequence: CDR1 MNHEY, CDR2 SMNVEV (reference sequence). V shed 2 bases and J shed 1 base, with 4 bases lying between them. The CDR3 sequence: CASSLAGTDTQYF. In DNA form, the CDR3 reads TGTGCCAGCAGTTTAGCAGGCACAGATACGCAGTATTTT.

This sequence joins TRBV6-1 and TRBJ2-3; 8 nucleotides align to TRBD2. The V gene end was trimmed by 2 bases and the J gene end by 6 bases; junction bases not matched to a gene: 7. Germline-derived CDR1 and CDR2 are MNHNS and SASEGT. This CDR3 contains 15 residues. CDR3 sequence (DNA): TGTGCCAGCAGTGAATCGGCGGGAGGTGCGGATACGCAGTATTTT. It encodes CASSESAGGADTQYF.

V and J are TRBV6-1 and TRBJ2-5; 9 nucleotides line up with TRBD2. With V trimmed by 5 bases and J by 5 bases, 9 bases remained unmatched. This CDR3 spans 15 amino acids. The V gene's germline CDR1 is MNHNS and CDR2 SASEGT. CDR3 amino acids: CASSLAGDIFETQYF. The CDR3 DNA reads as TGTGCCAGCAGTTTAGCGGGAGACATCTTTGAGACCCAGTACTTC.

The chain links TRBV10-2 to TRBJ1-1; D not resolved. The CDR3 consists of 13 residues. Per the germline V gene, CDR1 is WSHSY and CDR2 is SAAADI. Trimming cost V 1 base and J 6 bases, with 9 bases left between them. The CDR3, as DNA: TGCGCCAGCAGTGAGTGGGTGGCGGCTGAAGCTTTCTTT. Its protein product is CASSEWVAAEAFF.

The chain uses TRBV28 and TRBJ2-1, with a possible D match to TRBD2 (7 bases). Looked up from germline, CDR1 is MDHEN and CDR2 is SYDVKM. Trimming stripped 7 bases from V and 10 bases from J, with 20 bases between. The CDR3 consists of 14 residues. In DNA form, the CDR3 reads TGTGCCAGCATCACCAGGGGCGGGAGCGGAGAGCAGTTCTTC. It is translated as CASITRGGSGEQFF.

This rearrangement joins TRBV7-9 to TRBJ2-1; tentatively, D is TRBD2 (6 bases). CDR1 and CDR2 (germline): SEHNR, FQNEAQ (reference sequence). The CDR3 has 14 residues. Trimming took 5 bases from V and 7 from J, leaving 15 bases between them. CDR3 sequence reads: CASSPSDGRNEQFF. CDR3 coding DNA: TGTGCCAGCAGCCCAAGCGACGGGAGAAATGAGCAGTTCTTC.

V and J are TRBV28 and TRBJ2-3; D may be TRBD2 (7 bases). Germline CDR1 and CDR2: MDHEN and SYDVKM. There are 11 residues in the CDR3. The CDR3 sequence: CAGGGADTQYF. The CDR3 DNA reads TGTGCGGGGGGGGGCGCAGATACGCAGTATTTT.

The CDR3 region is CASSLDRVNTEAFF. CDR3 DNA: TGTGCCAGCAGCCTTGACAGGGTGAACACTGAAGCTTTCTTT. This chain uses TRBV7-2 with TRBJ1-1; 7 bases are shared with TRBD1. Germline assignment: CDR1 SGHTA and CDR2 FQGNSA. The J segment lost 0 bases and the V segment lost 5 bases, leaving 3 bases of the junction unmatched. This CDR3 is 14 amino acids long.

The CDR3 loop reads CASSYSRQYSYNEQFF. The CDR3 DNA reads TGTGCCAGCAGTTACTCGAGACAGTACTCCTACAATGAGCAGTTCTTC. The chain joins TRBV6-5 to TRBJ2-1; perhaps TRBD1 as D (5 bases). The V end lost 0 bases, the J end lost 0 bases, and 9 bases lay between the germline ends. Germline V gene sequence: CDR1 MNHEY, CDR2 SVGAGI. The CDR3 runs 16 residues.

The chain carries TRBV11-3 and TRBJ2-4; TRBD1 aligns across 8 bases. J lost 6 bases, V lost 1 base, and 2 bases had no gene match. The germline gives CDR1 SGHNT, CDR2 YENEEA. The length of the CDR3 is 14 residues. CDR3 DNA: TGTGCCAGCAGCTTAGGGACAGGGCTAAACATTCAGTACTTC. This translates into CASSLGTGLNIQYF.

The CDR3 sequence is CASSYPGGTYGYTF. DNA for the CDR3: TGTGCCAGCAGTTACCCCGGGGGGACCTATGGCTACACCTTC. The chain links TRBV6-4 to TRBJ1-2, with a tentative D call TRBD1 (5 bases). This CDR3 has 14 amino acids. Germline V CDR1 and CDR2: MRHNA, SNTAGT. V dropped 5 bases and J dropped 4 bases, with 14 bases sitting between them.

The J gene is TRBJ1-6, the V gene TRBV18; D might be TRBD1 (5 bases). CDR3 length: 13 residues. V was shortened by 4 bases and J by 9 bases, with 10 bases between the two germline ends. The germline gives CDR1 KGHSH, CDR2 LQKENI. As DNA, the CDR3 is TGTGCCAGCTCACAGGAACAGGTTTCACCCCTCCACTTT. Protein product: CASSQEQVSPLHF.

This chain uses TRBV4-3 with TRBJ1-5; tentative D call: TRBD1 (6 bases). The CDR3 spans 15 residues. CDR1 is LGHNA, CDR2 YSLEER, per germline. Between the trimmed V and J ends, which lost 0 bases and 3 bases, there was a span of 9 bases. CDR3 nucleotides: TGCGCCAGCAGCCAAGACGGGACAAACAATCAGCCCCAGCATTTT. Translating gives CASSQDGTNNQPQHF.

The chain joins TRBV27 to TRBJ2-3, with 7 bases aligning to TRBD2. After removal of 7 bases from V and 5 bases from J, the junction contained 3 bases not matched to a gene. Germline V CDR1 and CDR2: MNHEY, SMNVEV (reference sequence). The CDR3 extends over 12 amino acids. The DNA for the CDR3 is TGTGCCAGCACCCCGGGAGGAGATACGCAGTATTTT. This translates into CASTPGGDTQYF.

A single count supports this clone. The chain carries TRBV27 and TRBJ1-1, with D perhaps TRBD1 (5 bases). Germline CDR1 and CDR2: MNHEY and SMNVEV (reference sequence). The length of the CDR3 is 12 residues. V was pared by 6 bases and J by 1 base, with 6 bases between. CDR3 loop: CASRQGNTEAFF. The DNA of the CDR3 is TGTGCCAGCAGGCAGGGGAACACTGAAGCTTTCTTT.

The chain recombines TRBV6-5 with TRBJ2-5; D is unresolved. The ends were cut back, 7 bases at V and 5 bases at J, with 14 bases in the middle. Germline values: CDR1 MNHEY, CDR2 SVGAGI. The CDR3 runs to 13 residues. The CDR3 sequence: CASTTPNRETQYF. CDR3 DNA sequence: TGTGCCAGCACCACGCCGAATCGGGAGACCCAGTACTTC.

The CDR3 loop reads CASSLIGTSDTQYF. In nucleotides, the CDR3 is TGTGCCAGCAGCTTAATAGGGACTAGCGATACGCAGTATTTT. The chain uses TRBV7-6 and TRBJ2-3; 9 nucleotides agree with TRBD2. The germline CDR1 and CDR2 sequences are SGHVS and FNYEAQ. Trimming removed 2 bases from V and 6 bases from J; junction bases left unmatched: 3. The CDR3 extends over 14 amino acids.

The chain carries TRBV23-1 and TRBJ2-1, with 7 positions matching TRBD2. TRBV23-1 is labeled an ORF, and its function is uncertain. V trimming: 0 bases; J trimming: 6 bases; junction bases outside the gene matches: 11. The CDR3 spans 17 residues. CDR3 sequence (DNA): TGCGCCAGCAGTCAATCCTCTGGATCGGGGGAGGGCAATGAGCAGTTCTTC. Amino acid sequence: CASSQSSGSGEGNEQFF.

V and J are TRBV27 and TRBJ2-5; D not certain. The CDR3 covers 12 residues. The V end was cut by 11 bases, the J end by 1 base, with 11 bases between. The V gene's germline CDR1 is MNHEY and CDR2 SMNVEV (reference sequence). CDR3 bases: TGTGCCTCCGGTCTGCCCCAAGAGACCCAGTACTTC. Its protein product is CASGLPQETQYF.